One sample yielded the 14 T cell receptor beta chains listed below, sequenced in a study of regulatory T cells in long-lasting Graves disease. Time point: newly diagnosed GD, antithyroid drugs for less than 3 months. The TCR library used RNA extracted from PBMCs. Investigators prepared the TCR beta libraries by applying iRepertoire HTBI primers and Arm-PCR of CDR3 regions. MiXCR was run by TCRdb on the multiplex PCR reads, yielding one entry per CDR3 protein. The sample has about 350,000 distinct CDR3 sequences; around 15% are singletons. The same sample was also studied in work on T cells in Graves' hyperthyroidism and ophthalmopathy.

Specimen: peripheral blood mononuclear cells (PBMCs), collected at new diagnosis, from a patient treated with antithyroid drugs. These receptors all come from a woman aged 18-30 years with Graves disease.

There are a few counts of this clonotype. The chain joins TRBV14 to TRBJ1-1, with unresolved D. Germline V CDR1 and CDR2: SGHDN, FVKESK. Deletions cut 1 base from V and 1 base from J, with 7 bases between. The CDR3 length is 14 residues. The CDR3, as DNA: TGTGCCAGCAGCCAAGGGAATACGAACACTGAAGCTTTCTTT. Residues: CASSQGNTNTEAFF. Using reference TRBV14 and TRBJ1-1 for the parts outside the CDR3, the full variable domain is EAGVTQFPSHSVIEKGQTVTLRCDPISGHDNLYWYRRVMGKEIKFLLHFVKESKQDESGMPNNRFLAERTGGTYSTLKVQPAELEDSGVYFCASSQGNTNTEAFFGQGTRLTVV.

This clonotype was observed a handful of times. The chain recombines TRBV7-9 with TRBJ2-1; 14 nucleotides match TRBD2. This CDR3 region has 17 residues. Germline V gives CDR1 SEHNR, CDR2 FQNEAQ (reference sequence). Unmatched junction bases numbered 11, after V lost 5 bases and J lost 8 bases. CDR3 sequence: CASSQPGLAGVSDEQFF. The CDR3 DNA reads as TGTGCCAGCAGCCAGCCGGGACTAGCGGGAGTCTCTGATGAGCAGTTCTTC.

This chain joins TRBV7-8 and TRBJ1-6, with D perhaps TRBD1 (6 bases). CDR1 SGHVS and CDR2 FQNEAQ come from the germline V gene. The CDR3 has 16 residues. Trimming removed 2 bases at V and 7 bases at J, with 15 bases between. CDR3 in amino acids: CASSLITGSRNSPLHF. CDR3 bases: TGTGCCAGCAGCTTAATTACAGGGAGCCGGAATTCACCCCTCCACTTT.

This clonotype was found many times. The chain links TRBV9 to TRBJ2-7, with D hard to call. The V gene lost 0 bases and the J gene lost 6 bases, with 10 bases spanning the gap. CDR1 and CDR2 (germline): SGDLS, YYNGEE. There are 13 residues in the CDR3. CDR3 in amino acids: CASSVGSLTEQYF. The CDR3 DNA follows: TGTGCCAGCAGCGTAGGATCGCTGACCGAGCAGTACTTC.

This clonotype was found many times. The V gene is TRBV5-5, the J gene TRBJ2-7; D ambiguous. CDR3 length equals 13 residues. Looked up from germline, CDR1 is SGHKS and CDR2 is YYEKEE (reference sequence). The V and J ends lost 4 bases and 3 bases respectively, with 11 bases between them. The CDR3 reads CASSPGGVYEQYF. Here the CDR3 DNA reads TGTGCCAGCAGCCCGGGCGGTGTCTACGAGCAGTACTTC.

The chain recombines TRBV15 with TRBJ2-1; 7 positions agree with TRBD2. The germline gives CDR1 LNHNV, CDR2 YYDKDF (reference sequence). The CDR3 length is 17 residues. The J segment lost 8 bases and the V segment lost 1 base, leaving 14 bases of the junction unmatched. The CDR3 here is CATSRGSGGGTFDEQFF. In DNA, the CDR3 is TGTGCCACCAGCAGAGGGTCGGGCGGGGGAACTTTCGATGAGCAGTTCTTC.

This clonotype showed up many times. The chain combines TRBV11-1 with TRBJ2-5, with 8 nucleotides matching TRBD1. The CDR3 has 14 residues. CDR1 is SGHAT, CDR2 FQDESV, per germline (reference sequence). J gave up 4 bases and V 3 bases, and 4 bases lay outside the gene matches. The CDR3 DNA follows: TGTGCCAGCAGCTTTGACAGGGGTGGAGAGACCCAGTACTTC. The encoded protein is CASSFDRGGETQYF.

V gene TRBV9 combines with J gene TRBJ2-1, with 11 bases that match TRBD2. The length of the CDR3 is 18 residues. Germline CDR1 is SGDLS and CDR2 is YYNGEE. The ends lost 0 bases at V and 8 bases at J; junction bases unmatched: 13. This CDR3 is CASSVATAVAGGGDEQFF. CDR3 nucleotide sequence: TGTGCCAGCAGCGTAGCTACGGCGGTAGCGGGAGGGGGAGATGAGCAGTTCTTC.

As regards this clonotype: The CDR3 end shows no conserved phenylalanine or tryptophan, and so a read error is likely. No DNA is shown, since the ends of the CDR3 on it are uncertain; the CDR3 is the one TCRdb lists. The V and J genes are TRBV7-2 and TRBJ2-4; the D call of TRBD2 is as the table states it, not checked on the DNA. The CDR3 is 13 residues long, ends included. In germline, CDR1 is SGHTA, CDR2 FQGNSA. The CDR3 sequence: CASSGMYEQYFGP.

In this sample, this clonotype turned up a few times. The chain couples TRBV7-3 to TRBJ2-3; D gene ambiguous. The V gene lost 5 bases and the J gene lost 1 base, with 7 bases spanning the gap. CDR1 SGHTA and CDR2 FQGTGA come from the germline V gene. The CDR3 is 13 residues long. The CDR3 is CASSEYGTDTQYF. In DNA form, the CDR3 reads TGTGCCAGCAGCGAGTACGGCACAGATACGCAGTATTTT.

In its sample, this clonotype was seen many times. This chain connects TRBV28 to TRBJ2-7; D may be TRBD2 (5 bases). Trimming removed 7 bases from V and 6 bases from J, with 16 bases in between. Germline loops: CDR1 MDHEN, CDR2 SYDVKM. The length of the CDR3 is 13 residues. CDR3 sequence reads: CASTPPRESEQYF. The CDR3 bases are TGTGCCAGCACCCCGCCGAGGGAGAGCGAGCAGTACTTC.

About this clonotype itself: A read error is likely here: a far larger clone is one base away. The V gene is TRBV7-9, the J gene TRBJ2-7, with TRBD2 identical over 9 bases. The J segment lost 6 bases and the V segment lost 1 base, leaving 4 bases of the junction unmatched. Germline loops: CDR1 SEHNR, CDR2 FQNEAQ (reference sequence). The CDR3 is 14 residues long. The CDR3 here is CASSLVAGVSEQYF. The CDR3 nucleotides are TGTGCCAGCAGCTTAGTAGCGGGAGTCTCCGAGCAGTACTTC. The variable domain in full, with the rest retrieved from reference TRBV7-9 and TRBJ2-7, is DTGVSQNPRHKITKRGQNVTFRCDPISEHNRLYWYRQTLGQGPEFLTYFQNEAQLEKSRLLSDRFSAERPKGSFSTLEIQRTEQGDSAMYLCASSLVAGVSEQYFGPGTRLTVT.

This clonotype was counted many times. The chain employs TRBV2 and TRBJ2-7; 12 bases agree with TRBD2. Per the germline V gene, CDR1 is SNHLY and CDR2 is FYNNEI. The J segment lost 6 bases and the V segment lost 6 bases, leaving 0 bases of the junction unmatched. There are 12 residues in the CDR3. CDR3 nucleotides: TGTGCCAGCAGGGGACTAGCGGGCGAGCAGTACTTC. This gives the protein CASRGLAGEQYF. The whole variable domain, remainder taken from reference TRBV2 and TRBJ2-7, is EPEVTQTPSHQVTQMGQEVILRCVPISNHLYFYWYRQILGQKVEFLVSFYNNEISEKSEIFDDQFSVERPDGSNFTLKIRSTKLEDSAMYFCASRGLAGEQYFGPGTRLTVT.

This clonotype has at least ten counts. The chain combines TRBV20-1 with TRBJ2-5, with 9 bases identical to TRBD1. Germline V gene lookup returns CDR1 DFQATT and CDR2 SNEGSKA (reference sequence). CDR3 length: 16 residues. V dropped 2 bases and J dropped 3; count of bases not matched to a gene: 10. In DNA, the CDR3 is TGCAGTGCTAGAAATACAGGGGGCTTGGGAGAAGAGACCCAGTACTTC. It codes for CSARNTGGLGEETQYF.